A single sample is the source of the 24 T cell receptor beta chains below, sequenced in a study of blood T cell repertoires in COVID-19. The repertoire was sequenced with immunoSEQ multiplex PCR; TCRdb's copy has only in-frame clones and lacks some. The sample holds 68,000 or so clones, roughly 91% seen once. Sequenced input: peripheral blood. The receptors come from a man aged 40-50 years with COVID-19, enrolled during active disease.

The V call is TRBV27, the J call TRBJ2-3; possible D gene TRBD1, 5 bases. The V end was cut by 8 bases, the J end by 0 bases, with 15 bases between. The CDR3 has 15 residues. In germline, CDR1 is MNHEY, CDR2 SMNVEV (reference sequence). The DNA of the CDR3 is TGTGCCAGCGGATTACAGGACGCTAGCACAGATACGCAGTATTTT. Translation gives CASGLQDASTDTQYF.

DNA for the CDR3: TGCGCCAGCAGCCAGACAGGGGGCTCAGATACGCAGTATTTT. This translates into CASSQTGGSDTQYF. This sequence joins TRBV4-1 and TRBJ2-3; 10 bases align to TRBD1. V lost 3 bases to trimming and J lost 4 bases; unmatched junction nucleotides: 1. Germline lookup yields CDR1 MGHRA and CDR2 YSYEKL. The CDR3 length is 14 residues.

A single count supports this clone. V is TRBV2 and J is TRBJ2-1, with TRBD2 matching 11 bases. With V trimmed by 10 bases and J by 4 bases, 6 bases remained unmatched. This CDR3 contains 14 residues. Germline CDR1 and CDR2: SNHLY and FYNNEI. The CDR3 reads CATSLAGEYNEQFF. The CDR3 nucleotides read TGTGCCACCTCACTAGCGGGGGAGTACAATGAGCAGTTCTTC.

The V gene is TRBV28, the J gene TRBJ2-3; 9 nucleotides line up with TRBD2. This CDR3 contains 15 residues. Trimming cost V 5 bases and J 2 bases; bases outside gene matches: 5. In germline, CDR1 is MDHEN, CDR2 SYDVKM. The CDR3 loop reads CASSHPSGATDTQYF. The CDR3 DNA sequence: TGTGCCAGCAGTCATCCTAGCGGGGCCACAGATACGCAGTATTTT.

The chain has TRBV6-5 and TRBJ2-5, with TRBD2 matching over 9 bases. CDR3 size: 14 residues. Looked up from germline, CDR1 is MNHEY and CDR2 is SVGAGI. With 6 bases clipped from V and 5 bases from J, the junction kept 7 bases outside the gene matches. The CDR3 reads CASRGGGATETQYF. The CDR3 nucleotides are TGTGCCAGCAGGGGCGGGGGGGCCACTGAGACCCAGTACTTC.

V and J are TRBV2 and TRBJ1-6; TRBD1 matches at 8 bases. V shed 6 bases and J 6 bases; nucleotides not matched to a gene: 4. Per the germline V gene, CDR1 is SNHLY and CDR2 is FYNNEI. This CDR3 region has 14 residues. The CDR3 coding sequence is TGTGCCAGCAGGTTGACAGGGGTTAATTCACCCCTCCACTTT. Translation gives CASRLTGVNSPLHF.

V and J are TRBV5-1 and TRBJ2-5; D is perhaps TRBD1 (6 bases). Trimming removed 2 bases from V and 2 bases from J, with 7 bases in between. Germline CDR1 SGHRS, CDR2 YFSETQ. The CDR3 is 13 amino acids. The CDR3 spells CASSFGQQETQYF. For the CDR3, the DNA is TGCGCCAGCAGCTTCGGACAGCAAGAGACCCAGTACTTC.

The V and J genes are TRBV27 and TRBJ1-4; D not certain. CDR1 and CDR2 (germline): MNHEY, SMNVEV (reference sequence). The CDR3 covers 12 residues. V shed 6 bases and J shed 7 bases, with 9 bases lying between them. CDR3 residues: CASSFFGEKLFF. The DNA for the CDR3 is TGTGCCAGCAGCTTCTTCGGTGAAAAACTGTTTTTT.

The V call is TRBV6-5, the J call TRBJ1-2; maybe TRBD1 (5 bases). V gave up 8 bases and J gave up 1 base, with 11 bases separating them. Germline V gene data show CDR1 as MNHEY and CDR2 as SVGAGI. CDR3 length: 13 residues. CDR3 in amino acids: CASQPQGNYGYTF. The CDR3 DNA is TGTGCCAGCCAACCCCAGGGTAACTATGGCTACACCTTC.

V is TRBV19 and J is TRBJ2-2; D may be TRBD1 (7 bases). The CDR3 is 15 residues long. Germline values: CDR1 LNHDA, CDR2 SQIVND (reference sequence). Trimming cost V 5 bases and J 1 base, with 11 bases left between them. DNA for the CDR3: TGTGCCAGTAGTCAGGGGGGTAGGAACACCGGGGAGCTGTTTTTT. This sequence encodes CASSQGGRNTGELFF.

The chain links TRBV6-1 to TRBJ1-5; D is unresolved. The CDR3 length is 13 residues. V was clipped by 2 bases and J by 5 bases, with 7 bases between them. The germline gives CDR1 MNHNS, CDR2 SASEGT. The CDR3 protein is CASSESGYQPQHF. Here the CDR3 DNA reads TGTGCCAGCAGTGAATCGGGGTATCAGCCCCAGCATTTT.

The V call is TRBV18, the J call TRBJ1-6; the match to TRBD1 covers 8 bases. The CDR3 spans 17 residues. Losses at the gene ends were 0 bases for V and 7 bases for J; bases not matched to a gene: 8. Germline CDR1 and CDR2: KGHSH and LQKENI. CDR3 in amino acids: CASSPPSGQGENSPLHF. The CDR3, as DNA: TGTGCCAGCTCACCACCGAGCGGACAGGGTGAGAATTCACCCCTCCACTTT.

The chain has TRBV6-1 and TRBJ1-6; possible D gene TRBD1, 6 bases. Germline V gives CDR1 MNHNS, CDR2 SASEGT. Trimming took 2 bases from V and 8 from J, leaving 25 bases between them. This CDR3 spans 19 amino acids. The CDR3 loop reads CASSEPRGGLLGRDSPLHF. In DNA form, the CDR3 reads TGTGCCAGCAGTGAACCTAGGGGGGGGTTGCTCGGGAGAGATTCACCCCTCCACTTT.

The chain joins TRBV15 to TRBJ1-4; D is undetermined. CDR3 size: 14 residues. V lost 0 bases to trimming and J lost 7 bases, with 9 bases between them. Germline CDR1 LNHNV, CDR2 YYDKDF (reference sequence). CDR3 sequence reads: CATSRDGGSEKLFF. In DNA form, the CDR3 reads TGTGCCACCAGCAGAGATGGCGGCAGTGAAAAACTGTTTTTT.

The J gene is TRBJ2-3, the V gene TRBV5-1; 7 nucleotides line up with TRBD1. Germline loops: CDR1 SGHRS, CDR2 YFSETQ. The ends lost 2 bases at V and 2 bases at J; junction bases unmatched: 2. The length of the CDR3 is 14 residues. The CDR3 spells CASSLGQDTDTQYF. DNA of the CDR3: TGCGCCAGCAGCTTAGGACAGGACACAGATACGCAGTATTTT.

The sample holds one count of this clone. The chain has TRBV7-2 and TRBJ1-1; tentatively, D is TRBD1 (6 bases). V was pared by 7 bases and J by 5 bases, with 20 bases between. The CDR3 covers 15 residues. Per germline, CDR1 SGHTA and CDR2 FQGNSA. The CDR3 sequence is CASTRRAGAETEAFF. Written as DNA, the CDR3 is TGTGCCAGCACCCGTAGAGCGGGGGCGGAAACTGAAGCTTTCTTT.

This sequence joins TRBV29-1 and TRBJ1-2; D is perhaps TRBD1 (6 bases). Looked up from germline, CDR1 is SQVTM and CDR2 is ANQGSEA. V lost 3 bases and J lost 5, with 13 bases in between. The CDR3 runs to 13 residues. CDR3 sequence (DNA): TGCAGCGTTGACCGGGGGGCGGATTATGGCTACACCTTC. Its translation is CSVDRGADYGYTF.

The chain links TRBV6-5 to TRBJ2-7, with D maybe TRBD2 (6 bases). This CDR3 has 14 amino acids. Germline loops: CDR1 MNHEY, CDR2 SVGAGI. V dropped 4 bases and J dropped 0 bases, with 10 bases sitting between them. As DNA, the CDR3 is TGTGCCAGCAGTTTGGGACTGGGCTCCTACGAGCAGTACTTC. This encodes CASSLGLGSYEQYF.

The CDR3 DNA is TGTGCCAGCAGGTCCCCCGGGGTGGATAGCAATCAGCCCCAGCATTTT. As protein: CASRSPGVDSNQPQHF. The gene calls are TRBV28 and TRBJ1-5; D is undetermined. The CDR3 sequence is 16 residues long. Germline CDR1 reads MDHEN; CDR2 reads SYDVKM. The ends were cut back, 6 bases at V and 0 bases at J, with 15 bases in the middle.

The CDR3 spells CASSPQRGGQDQYF. In DNA form, the CDR3 reads TGTGCCAGCAGCCCCCAGCGGGGGGGGCAAGACCAGTACTTC. This rearrangement joins TRBV7-9 to TRBJ2-5; 10 positions match TRBD2. The CDR3 is made up of 14 amino acids. Germline values: CDR1 SEHNR, CDR2 FQNEAQ (reference sequence). The trim removed 5 bases at V and 10 bases at J, leaving 10 bases unmatched.

The chain combines TRBV11-1 with TRBJ2-5; a weak D match, TRBD2 (5 bases). Germline CDR1 reads SGHAT; CDR2 reads FQDESV (reference sequence). The CDR3 extends over 14 amino acids. V was clipped by 5 bases and J by 10 bases, with 20 bases between them. Here the CDR3 reads CASSIDYSRTDQYF. The CDR3, as DNA: TGTGCCAGCAGCATCGACTACTCTCGAACGGACCAGTACTTC.

The gene calls are TRBV30 and TRBJ2-3, with TRBD2 identical over 15 bases. The CDR3 consists of 15 residues. Per the germline V gene, CDR1 is GTSNPN and CDR2 is SVGIG (reference sequence). J gave up 10 bases and V 5 bases, and 10 bases lay outside the gene matches. This CDR3 reads CAWAPPGLAGGSQYF. Here the CDR3 DNA reads TGTGCCTGGGCACCACCGGGACTAGCGGGGGGTTCGCAGTATTTT. Combining the CDR3 with reference TRBV30 and TRBJ2-3 gives the whole variable domain SQTIHQWPATLVQPVGSPLSLECTVEGTSNPNLYWYRQAAGRGLQLLFYSVGIGQISSEVPQNLSASRPQDRQFILSSKKLLLSDSGFYLCAWAPPGLAGGSQYFGPGTRLTVL.

The chain links TRBV4-1 to TRBJ1-2, with TRBD1 matching over 7 bases. The germline CDR1 and CDR2 sequences are MGHRA and YSYEKL. V lost 2 bases, J lost 4 bases, and 7 bases stayed unmatched. The CDR3 spans 15 residues. CDR3 sequence reads: CASSQHGQAVYGYTF. In DNA, the CDR3 is TGCGCCAGCAGCCAACACGGACAGGCCGTCTATGGCTACACCTTC.

The rearrangement links TRBV2 to TRBJ2-5, with 9 bases identical to TRBD2. The CDR3 length is 16 residues. Trimming at V came to 1 base and at J to 0 bases, leaving 3 bases not matched to a gene. Germline CDR1 and CDR2: SNHLY and FYNNEI. The CDR3 nucleotides are TGTGCCAGCAGTGAAGACTTAGCGGGGGACCAAGAGACCCAGTACTTC. Translation: CASSEDLAGDQETQYF.